A selection of T cell receptor beta chains follows, all from one sample in a study of T cell responses to AZD1222 COVID-19 vaccine. Data came from immunoSEQ multiplex PCR; TCRdb stores just in-frame clones and leaves some out. The table includes about 200,000 clones, approximately 93% detected once. Sequencing used peripheral blood, obtained 28 days after the second AZD1222 dose. The receptors were sampled from an adult who received the AZD1222 COVID-19 vaccine. Both conserved end residues are part of each CDR3. Fields, in order: clone size, V gene, D gene, J gene, CDR3 protein, CDR3 DNA. The D gene is left open where the match is weak. The size field is filled for only some rows; it gives once, few, many or a size class.

>NA|TRBV11-2|TRBD1|TRBJ1-4
CASSVTGVNEKLFF
TGTGCCAGCAGCGTAACAGGGGTTAATGAAAAACTGTTTTTT
>NA|TRBV9|NA|TRBJ2-5
CASSVVGGRGETQYF
TGTGCCAGCAGCGTAGTTGGGGGGCGTGGAGAGACCCAGTACTTC
>NA|TRBV6-5|TRBD1|TRBJ2-7
CASSLYRGPYEQYF
TGTGCCAGCAGTTTATACAGGGGACCCTACGAGCAGTACTTC
>NA|TRBV19|TRBD1|TRBJ1-1
CASSPDRPSSSAFF
TGTGCCAGTAGTCCGGACAGGCCCTCCTCCTCGGCTTTCTTT
>NA|TRBV12-3/TRBV12-4|TRBD1|TRBJ1-4
CASSPWDSEKLFF
TGTGCCAGCAGTCCCTGGGACAGTGAAAAACTGTTTTTT
>once|TRBV5-8|NA|TRBJ1-2
CASSTSGQILGGYTF
TGTGCCAGCAGCACCTCCGGACAGATCCTCGGGGGCTACACCTTC
>NA|TRBV5-4|TRBD2|TRBJ2-7
CASSLGGTSGGPYEQYF
TGTGCCAGCAGCTTGGGCGGGACTAGCGGGGGCCCCTACGAGCAGTACTTC
>NA|TRBV29-1|NA|TRBJ2-7
CSASHGGLSYEQYF
TGCAGCGCTAGCCACGGGGGGCTTTCCTACGAGCAGTACTTC
>NA|TRBV28|TRBD1|TRBJ1-2
CASKWSGQGIPYGYTF
TGTGCCAGCAAATGGAGTGGACAGGGTATCCCCTATGGCTACACCTTC
>NA|TRBV23-1|NA|TRBJ2-5
CASREDKEGVQETQYF
TGCGCCAGCAGGGAGGACAAGGAAGGGGTCCAAGAGACCCAGTACTTC
>NA|TRBV4-2|TRBD1|TRBJ2-7
CASSQVTGTGATYEQYF
TGTGCCAGCAGCCAGGTGACCGGGACAGGCGCGACCTACGAGCAGTACTTC
>NA|TRBV28|TRBD1|TRBJ2-7
CASSFDRGWNEQYF
TGTGCCAGCAGTTTTGACAGGGGGTGGAACGAGCAGTACTTC
>NA|TRBV7-6|TRBD1|TRBJ2-2
CASSVRQGMNTGELFF
TGTGCCAGCAGCGTGAGACAGGGTATGAACACCGGGGAGCTGTTTTTT
>NA|TRBV9|NA|TRBJ2-3
CASSPSLRAPDTQYF
TGTGCCAGCAGCCCGAGTTTGAGAGCCCCCGATACGCAGTATTTT
>NA|TRBV18|TRBD2|TRBJ2-5
CASSPRRGKDQETQYF
TGTGCCAGCTCACCAAGGCGGGGGAAGGACCAAGAGACCCAGTACTTC
>NA|TRBV10-3|NA|TRBJ2-3
CAISESISWRASTDTQYF
TGTGCCATCAGTGAGTCGATTAGTTGGCGGGCCAGCACAGATACGCAGTATTTT
>NA|TRBV18|NA|TRBJ1-2
CASSPYGGEGFGGYTF
TGTGCCAGCTCACCATACGGAGGGGAGGGATTCGGTGGCTACACCTTC
>NA|TRBV28|NA|TRBJ1-4
CASRTDEKLFF
TGTGCCAGCAGGACCGACGAAAAACTGTTTTTT
>NA|TRBV25-1|NA|TRBJ2-7
CASSEYWGTYEQYF
TGTGCCAGCAGTGAGTATTGGGGCACCTACGAGCAGTACTTC
>NA|TRBV7-3|TRBD2|TRBJ2-1
CASSPLASGVYNEQFF
TGTGCCAGCAGCCCCTTGGCTAGCGGGGTTTATAATGAGCAGTTCTTC
>once|TRBV7-9|NA|TRBJ1-5
CASSYGGGGQPQHF
TGTGCCAGCAGCTATGGGGGTGGGGGTCAGCCCCAGCATTTT
>NA|TRBV30|TRBD1|TRBJ1-4
CAWSLGGGWEKLFF
TGTGCCTGGAGCCTCGGAGGGGGCTGGGAAAAACTGTTTTTT
>NA|TRBV4-2|NA|TRBJ1-1
CASSQDQQVGWRTEAFF
TGTGCCAGCAGCCAAGATCAGCAGGTGGGGTGGAGGACTGAAGCTTTCTTT
>NA|TRBV7-7|NA|TRBJ2-5
CASSFNEQETQYF
TGTGCCAGCAGCTTCAACGAGCAAGAGACCCAGTACTTC
>NA|TRBV7-2|NA|TRBJ1-3
CASSIPLNTIYF
TGTGCCAGCAGTATACCGTTAAACACCATATATTTT
>NA|TRBV9|NA|TRBJ2-5
CASSTRQSQETQYF
TGTGCCAGCAGCACCCGACAGAGCCAAGAGACCCAGTACTTC
>NA|TRBV2|NA|TRBJ1-5
CASSLRDSYQPQHF
TGTGCCAGCAGTCTCCGGGACTCCTATCAGCCCCAGCATTTT
>NA|TRBV11-1|TRBD2|TRBJ2-3
CASSRGLAGGRDTQYF
TGTGCCAGCAGCCGAGGACTAGCGGGGGGGCGAGATACGCAGTATTTT
>NA|TRBV3-1/TRBV3-2|NA|TRBJ2-3
CASSQWRAGTSTDTQYF
TGTGCCAGCAGCCAATGGCGGGCCGGCACATCCACAGATACGCAGTATTTT
>NA|TRBV18|NA|TRBJ1-2
CASSPDGANYGYTF
TGTGCCAGCTCACCGGACGGGGCTAACTATGGCTACACCTTC
>few|TRBV19|NA|TRBJ1-6
CASRFDSEYSPLHF
TGTGCCAGTAGGTTTGACAGCGAATATTCACCCCTCCACTTT
>NA|TRBV28|NA|TRBJ1-1
CASSFPGANTEAFF
TGTGCCAGCAGTTTTCCAGGGGCGAACACTGAAGCTTTCTTT
>NA|TRBV2|NA|TRBJ2-5
CASSEPREQETQYF
TGTGCCAGCAGTGAGCCCCGGGAACAAGAGACCCAGTACTTC
>NA|TRBV12-3/TRBV12-4|NA|TRBJ1-2
CASSLGGQGGYTF
TGTGCCAGCAGTTTAGGGGGGCAAGGTGGCTACACCTTC
>once|TRBV5-1|TRBD1|TRBJ1-1
CASSPGGRQGGTEAFF
TGCGCCAGCAGCCCAGGTGGGCGACAGGGGGGCACTGAAGCTTTCTTT
>once|TRBV15|TRBD1|TRBJ1-1
CATSRGQGGVLNTEAFF
TGTGCCACCAGCAGGGGACAGGGGGGGGTCCTGAACACTGAAGCTTTCTTT
>NA|TRBV18|TRBD1|TRBJ1-6
CASSPLGTGDSPLHF
TGTGCCAGCTCACCATTGGGGACAGGGGATTCACCCCTCCACTTT
>few|TRBV19|NA|TRBJ1-1
CASSPSDGTMNTEAFF
TGTGCCAGTAGTCCGTCGGACGGCACCATGAACACTGAAGCTTTCTTT
>NA|TRBV11-2|NA|TRBJ1-4
CASSPRTETVNEKLFF
TGTGCCAGCAGCCCACGAACCGAGACAGTTAATGAAAAACTGTTTTTT
>NA|TRBV6-5|NA|TRBJ1-4
CASSTGTYEKLFF
TGTGCCAGCAGTACCGGGACGTATGAAAAACTGTTTTTT
>NA|TRBV6-5|NA|TRBJ1-1
CASSYSSSTEAFF
TGTGCCAGCAGTTACTCGAGCAGCACTGAAGCTTTCTTT
>NA|TRBV2|NA|TRBJ2-7
CASTAGDVYEQYF
TGTGCCAGCACCGCTGGGGATGTATACGAGCAGTACTTC
>NA|TRBV6-5|TRBD1|TRBJ1-5
CASRRDRGDQPQHF
TGTGCCAGCAGAAGGGACAGGGGGGATCAGCCCCAGCATTTT
>NA|TRBV28|NA|TRBJ1-5
CASTQGGTNQPQHF
TGTGCCAGCACCCAAGGGGGTACCAATCAGCCCCAGCATTTT
>NA|TRBV5-1|NA|TRBJ1-3
CASSLSGIGNTIYF
TGCGCCAGCAGCTTGTCCGGGATTGGAAACACCATATATTTT
>NA|TRBV3-1/TRBV3-2|TRBD1|TRBJ1-1
CASSQADRVAFF
TGTGCCAGCAGCCAGGCGGACAGGGTGGCTTTCTTT
>NA|TRBV11-2|NA|TRBJ2-7
CASSSPREGYNEQYF
TGTGCCAGCAGCTCCCCCCGGGAAGGGTATAACGAGCAGTACTTC
>NA|TRBV12-3/TRBV12-4|NA|TRBJ1-6
CASTVRMGSPLHF
TGTGCCAGCACCGTTCGAATGGGTTCACCCCTCCACTTT
>NA|TRBV2|NA|TRBJ2-7
CASGGGGRQYF
TGTGCCAGCGGGGGAGGAGGCCGGCAGTACTTC
>NA|TRBV6-5|TRBD1|TRBJ1-4
CASNQGGTNEKLFF
TGTGCCAGCAACCAGGGGGGAACTAATGAAAAACTGTTTTTT
>once|TRBV28|TRBD1|TRBJ1-1
CASSSGQGNTEAFF
TGTGCCAGCAGCTCTGGACAGGGGAACACTGAAGCTTTCTTT
>NA|TRBV12-3/TRBV12-4|NA|TRBJ1-5
CASSLAENQPQHF
TGTGCCAGCAGTTTAGCGGAGAATCAGCCCCAGCATTTT
>NA|TRBV7-3|TRBD2|TRBJ2-5
CASSPTGGAQGETQYF
TGTGCCAGCAGCCCTACCGGGGGGGCGCAGGGAGAGACCCAGTACTTC
>once|TRBV4-2|TRBD1|TRBJ1-2
CASSQAQQGTGGYTF
TGTGCCAGCAGCCAAGCTCAGCAGGGGACAGGCGGCTACACCTTC
>NA|TRBV29-1|NA|TRBJ1-1
CSVDGRVGQEAFF
TGCAGCGTTGACGGCAGGGTAGGACAGGAAGCTTTCTTT
>once|TRBV12-3/TRBV12-4|NA|TRBJ2-7
CASSGQYEQYF
TGTGCCAGCAGCGGACAGTACGAGCAGTACTTC
>once|TRBV25-1|TRBD1|TRBJ1-5
CASSAGQGSNQPQHF
TGCGCCAGCAGTGCTGGACAGGGGAGCAATCAGCCCCAGCATTTT
>NA|TRBV3-1/TRBV3-2|NA|TRBJ1-6
CASSQDIHRRYNSPLHF
TGTGCCAGCAGCCAAGATATCCACCGGAGATATAATTCACCCCTCCACTTT